These T cell receptor beta chains were read from a single sample in a study of metastatic and nonmetastatic thyroid tumors. TCRdb reassembled clones from the PCR reads with MiXCR. The table records 5,500 or so clones, under 40% of them present only once. Sequencing used adjacent normal tissue. The receptors originated from a male donor with papillary thyroid cancer or a benign thyroid nodule (not recorded which). Some clones in this sample may be carry-over from other donors' samples. Each CDR3 is given with its conserved first and last residue. The order of the fields is CDR3 protein, J gene, V gene.

CASSQGTGLTYGYTF | TRBJ1-2 | TRBV3-1
CASSVRTDSELYEQYF | TRBJ2-7 | TRBV9
CASSLVRGLDEKLFF | TRBJ1-4 | TRBV12-3/TRBV12-4
CASSPLTNTEAFF | TRBJ1-1 | TRBV19
CASSQWESSYEQYF | TRBJ2-7 | TRBV4-3
CASTPLPGWTIGRDEQYF | TRBJ2-7 | TRBV27
CASSPPSGRAGDTQYF | TRBJ2-3 | TRBV18
CASRPTGLRTFF | TRBJ1-1 | TRBV6-1
CSARLTLPHTEAFF | TRBJ1-1 | TRBV20-1
CASSEGAGGYTF | TRBJ1-2 | TRBV25-1
CASSLRLGCYTF | TRBJ1-2 | TRBV28
CSALIQGARASPLHF | TRBJ1-6 | TRBV20-1
CASSRTGFNSPLHF | TRBJ1-6 | TRBV7-9
CASSFQRGAVGELFF | TRBJ2-2 | TRBV12-3/TRBV12-4
CASSMDTSYEQYF | TRBJ2-7 | TRBV10-2
CSARGTSNSPLHF | TRBJ1-6 | TRBV20-1
CASSLGQGFGTEAFF | TRBJ1-1 | TRBV27
CASSYSGGSGSYEQYF | TRBJ2-7 | TRBV6-5
CASRPGVQPQHF | TRBJ1-5 | TRBV5-1
CASSPRGAGRGYTF | TRBJ1-2 | TRBV11-3
CASSLGTGELFF | TRBJ2-2 | TRBV12-3/TRBV12-4
CAWETISGAKNIQYF | TRBJ2-4 | TRBV30
CASSREGGAGELFF | TRBJ2-2 | TRBV4-1
CASSGDSGRNQPKNF | TRBJ1-5 | TRBV6-1
CASSSTRVTEAFF | TRBJ1-1 | TRBV11-2
CSSCGQGRETQYF | TRBJ2-5 | TRBV29-1
CASTQDPSGANVLTF | TRBJ2-6 | TRBV4-1
CAWSVLVLSPLHF | TRBJ1-6 | TRBV30
CASSPDGDSGNTIYF | TRBJ1-3 | TRBV6-1
CASSWTVGTGGTGELFF | TRBJ2-2 | TRBV12-3/TRBV12-4
CATSRGGQGAKNSPLHF | TRBJ1-6 | TRBV15
CASSLAPDRYTEAFF | TRBJ1-1 | TRBV7-2
CASSRLAGGPGQETQYF | TRBJ2-5 | TRBV6-1
CASSERGSEGVVWSF | TRBJ2-1 | TRBV6-1
CASSLGLASTDTQYF | TRBJ2-3 | TRBV7-6
CASRPSWGVNTIYF | TRBJ1-3 | TRBV7-2
CAWSGTGIWEQYF | TRBJ2-7 | TRBV30
CASSLVGETQYF | TRBJ2-5 | TRBV5-1
CAWGTGAYGYTF | TRBJ1-2 | TRBV30
CASSLDPGYEQYF | TRBJ2-7 | TRBV7-9
CSARDQVQAGYNEQFF | TRBJ2-1 | TRBV20-1